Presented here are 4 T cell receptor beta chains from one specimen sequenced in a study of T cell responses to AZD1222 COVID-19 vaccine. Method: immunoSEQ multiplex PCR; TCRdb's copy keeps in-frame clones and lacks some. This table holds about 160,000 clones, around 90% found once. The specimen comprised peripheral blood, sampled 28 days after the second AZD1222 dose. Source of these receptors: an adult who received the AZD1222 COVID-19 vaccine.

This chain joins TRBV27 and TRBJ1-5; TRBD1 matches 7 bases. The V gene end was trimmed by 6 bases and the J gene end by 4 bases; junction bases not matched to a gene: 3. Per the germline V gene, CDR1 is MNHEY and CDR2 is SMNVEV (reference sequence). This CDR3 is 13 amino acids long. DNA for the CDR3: TGTGCCAGCAGAACACAGGGGAATCAGCCCCAGCATTTT. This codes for CASRTQGNQPQHF.

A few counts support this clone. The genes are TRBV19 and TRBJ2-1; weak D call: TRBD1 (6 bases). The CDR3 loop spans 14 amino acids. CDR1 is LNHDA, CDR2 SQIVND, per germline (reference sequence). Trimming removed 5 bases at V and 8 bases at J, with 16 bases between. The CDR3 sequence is CASSQGLNSYEQFF. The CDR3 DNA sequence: TGTGCCAGTAGTCAGGGGTTGAACTCTTATGAGCAGTTCTTC. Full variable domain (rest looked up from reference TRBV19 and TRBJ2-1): DGGITQSPKYLFRKEGQNVTLSCEQNLNHDAMYWYRQDPGQGLRLIYYSQIVNDFQKGDIAEGYSVSREKKESFPLTVTSAQKNPTAFYLCASSQGLNSYEQFFGPGTRLTVL.

The CDR3 loop is CASSRLERVVGYGYTF. The CDR3 DNA sequence: TGCGCCAGCAGCCGCCTGGAGCGGGTGGTAGGGTATGGCTACACCTTC. The chain joins TRBV4-1 to TRBJ1-2; the D is unclear. V shed 4 bases and J shed 5 bases, with 20 bases lying between them. There are 16 residues in the CDR3. CDR1 MGHRA and CDR2 YSYEKL come from the germline V gene.

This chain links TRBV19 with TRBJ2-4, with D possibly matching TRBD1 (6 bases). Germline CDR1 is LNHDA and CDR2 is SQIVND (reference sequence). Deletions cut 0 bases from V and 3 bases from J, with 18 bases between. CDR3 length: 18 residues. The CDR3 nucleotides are TGTGCCAGTAGTATAGATGAGGGGGTGCCAGGTTTCAAAAACATTCAGTACTTC. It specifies CASSIDEGVPGFKNIQYF.